These T cell receptor beta chains were read from a single sample in a study of cytomegalovirus exposure and HLA in healthy donors. Sequenced by immunoSEQ multiplex PCR; TCRdb stores in-frame clones only, minus some. The table for this sample gives roughly 58,000 clones. The sequenced material came from PBMCs. The receptors originated from a woman aged 50 to 65 in good health and CMV-seropositive. Each CDR3 is given with its conserved first and last residue. D genes are given only for firm matches.

J gene,D gene,V gene,CDR3 protein,CDR3 DNA
TRBJ1-6,TRBD1,TRBV7-8,CASSLATGLNNSPLHF,TGTGCCAGCAGCTTAGCGACAGGGCTAAATAATTCACCCCTCCACTTT
TRBJ2-5,TRBD2,TRBV5-1,CASSLTVAGGETQYF,TGCGCCAGCAGCTTGACAGTAGCGGGAGGAGAGACCCAGTACTTC
TRBJ2-5,-,TRBV28,CASSVTRTVRRTQYF,TGTGCCAGCAGTGTCACCCGGACAGTCCGTCGGACCCAGTACTTC
TRBJ1-3,TRBD1,TRBV7-2,CASSTYTGGAGNTIYF,TGTGCCAGCAGCACCTATACAGGGGGCGCTGGAAACACCATATATTTT
TRBJ2-7,TRBD2,TRBV6-5,CASSQTSGRDHEQYF,TGCGCCAGCAGCCAGACTAGCGGGAGGGACCACGAGCAGTACTTC
TRBJ2-6,-,TRBV7-9,CASSATVGANSGANVLTF,TGTGCCAGCAGCGCCACGGTTGGTGCGAACTCTGGGGCCAACGTCCTGACTTTC
TRBJ1-6,-,TRBV7-2,CASSLVRGSYNSPLHF,TGTGCCAGCAGCTTAGTAAGGGGCTCCTATAATTCACCCCTCCACTTT
TRBJ1-2,-,TRBV28,CASQKHGAYGYTF,TGTGCCAGCCAGAAACACGGAGCCTATGGCTACACCTTC
TRBJ2-2,-,TRBV11-2,CASSLVVYFRGTGELFF,TGTGCCAGCAGCTTAGTGGTTTACTTCCGAGGGACCGGGGAGCTGTTTTTT
TRBJ2-7,-,TRBV6-5,CASRRAGYYEQYF,TGTGCCAGCAGACGGGCGGGGTACTACGAGCAGTACTTC
TRBJ2-5,-,TRBV18,CASSPTRVNWETQYF,TGTGCCAGCTCACCAACGAGGGTGAACTGGGAGACCCAGTACTTC
TRBJ1-3,-,TRBV10-1,CASRTRSGNTIYF,TGCGCCAGTAGGACACGCTCTGGAAACACCATATATTTT
TRBJ2-1,TRBD1,TRBV2,CASRLRTGEASGEQFF,TGTGCCAGCCGCCTTCGGACAGGGGAGGCTTCGGGTGAGCAGTTCTTC
TRBJ2-5,TRBD1,TRBV2,CASSGTGARGETQYF,TGTGCCAGCAGTGGGACAGGTGCAAGGGGAGAGACCCAGTACTTC